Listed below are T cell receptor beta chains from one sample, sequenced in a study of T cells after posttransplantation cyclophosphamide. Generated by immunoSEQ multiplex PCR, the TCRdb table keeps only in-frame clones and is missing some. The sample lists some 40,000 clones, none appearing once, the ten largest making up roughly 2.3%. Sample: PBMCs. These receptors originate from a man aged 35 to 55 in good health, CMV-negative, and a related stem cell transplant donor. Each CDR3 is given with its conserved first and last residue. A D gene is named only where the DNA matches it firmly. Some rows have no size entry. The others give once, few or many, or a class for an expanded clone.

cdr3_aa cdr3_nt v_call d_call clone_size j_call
CASSSGGLQLNEQFF TGTGCCAGCAGTTCGGGGGGACTTCAACTCAATGAGCAGTTCTTC TRBV6-5 TRBD2 many TRBJ2-1
CASSVGTTGANVLTF TGTGCCAGCAGCGTAGGGACAACTGGGGCCAACGTCCTGACTTTC TRBV9 . many TRBJ2-6
CATSPQGDGTEAFF TGTGCCACCTCCCCCCAGGGGGACGGGACTGAAGCTTTCTTT TRBV2 TRBD1 many TRBJ1-1
CASSLRHNYGYTF TGTGCCAGCAGTTTGAGGCACAACTATGGCTACACCTTC TRBV27 . . TRBJ1-2
CASRAQGAGTEAFF TGTGCCAGCAGAGCTCAGGGGGCTGGCACTGAAGCTTTCTTT TRBV6-4 TRBD1 many TRBJ1-1
CASSIDGVPSETQYF TGTGCCAGTAGTATAGACGGGGTCCCCAGTGAGACCCAGTACTTC TRBV19 . many TRBJ2-5
CASSLAGQGGEKLFF TGTGCCAGCAGCTTAGCGGGACAGGGTGGTGAAAAACTGTTTTTT TRBV7-6 TRBD1 many TRBJ1-4
CASSLLGGTTDTQYF TGTGCCAGCAGCCTATTGGGGGGGACCACAGATACGCAGTATTTT TRBV7-3 TRBD2 few TRBJ2-3
CASSWRAREETQYF TGTGCCAGCAGTTGGCGTGCCAGGGAAGAGACCCAGTACTTC TRBV27 . . TRBJ2-5
CASNDRCGLFF TGTGCCAGCAACGACCGGTGCGGACTGTTTTTT TRBV21-1 . many TRBJ1-4
CASSHRVPGELFF TGTGCCAGCAGCCACAGGGTGCCCGGGGAGCTGTTTTTT TRBV11-1 . many TRBJ2-2
CASSPGSGEGDSNQPQHF TGTGCCAGCTCACCAGGCTCGGGTGAGGGCGATAGCAATCAGCCCCAGCATTTT TRBV18 . many TRBJ1-5
CASSDGTSGRLEQFF TGTGCCAGCAGCGATGGGACTAGCGGGAGGCTTGAGCAGTTCTTC TRBV7-3 TRBD2 many TRBJ2-1
CASSLGYRYTF TGTGCCAGCAGCTTAGGTTATCGCTACACCTTC TRBV7-9 . many TRBJ1-2
CASSLKAGGPQNIQYF TGTGCCAGTAGTCTAAAAGCGGGAGGGCCGCAAAACATTCAGTACTTC TRBV19 TRBD2 many TRBJ2-4
CASSNGGMFTDTQYF TGTGCCAGCAGCAACGGAGGGATGTTCACAGATACGCAGTATTTT TRBV7-3 . . TRBJ2-3
CAISESQERGRGGRTDTQYF TGTGCCATCAGTGAGTCCCAAGAACGGGGGCGGGGGGGCCGCACAGATACGCAGTATTTT TRBV10-3 TRBD2 few TRBJ2-3
CASSVGSGRASGLDTQYF TGTGCCAGCAGCGTAGGTAGCGGGAGGGCGTCTGGATTGGATACGCAGTATTTT TRBV9 TRBD2 few TRBJ2-3
CASSLRLAGSSYNEQFF TGCGCCAGCAGCCTTCGACTAGCGGGGAGCTCCTACAATGAGCAGTTCTTC TRBV4-1 TRBD2 few TRBJ2-1
CASSWRRGGLQETQYF TGTGCCAGCAGCTGGAGGAGGGGGGGTCTCCAAGAGACCCAGTACTTC TRBV7-2 . many TRBJ2-5
CASSESLGSGNTEAFF TGCGCCAGCAGTGAGTCTCTCGGTTCAGGGAACACTGAAGCTTTCTTT TRBV10-1 . many TRBJ1-1
CASSQRSAGAFSGELFF TGCGCCAGCAGCCAACGGTCAGCGGGAGCTTTTAGTGGGGAGCTGTTTTTT TRBV4-3 TRBD2 many TRBJ2-2
CASSDWDRGNRLFF TGTGCCAGCAGTGATTGGGACAGGGGGAACCGACTGTTTTTT TRBV6-1 TRBD1 many TRBJ1-4
CASRPQGTGELFF TGCGCCAGCAGACCACAGGGAACCGGGGAGCTGTTTTTT TRBV5-1 . many TRBJ2-2
CASSQGGLTYGTDTQYF TGTGCCAGCAGCCAGGGGGGACTTACTTATGGCACAGATACGCAGTATTTT TRBV11-3 . few TRBJ2-3
CASGRTSGRTDTQYF TGTGCCAGCGGTCGGACTAGCGGGAGAACAGATACGCAGTATTTT TRBV6-5 TRBD2 few TRBJ2-3
CASRQRGSTDTQYF TGTGCCAGCAGGCAACGGGGAAGCACAGATACGCAGTATTTT TRBV7-2 . many TRBJ2-3